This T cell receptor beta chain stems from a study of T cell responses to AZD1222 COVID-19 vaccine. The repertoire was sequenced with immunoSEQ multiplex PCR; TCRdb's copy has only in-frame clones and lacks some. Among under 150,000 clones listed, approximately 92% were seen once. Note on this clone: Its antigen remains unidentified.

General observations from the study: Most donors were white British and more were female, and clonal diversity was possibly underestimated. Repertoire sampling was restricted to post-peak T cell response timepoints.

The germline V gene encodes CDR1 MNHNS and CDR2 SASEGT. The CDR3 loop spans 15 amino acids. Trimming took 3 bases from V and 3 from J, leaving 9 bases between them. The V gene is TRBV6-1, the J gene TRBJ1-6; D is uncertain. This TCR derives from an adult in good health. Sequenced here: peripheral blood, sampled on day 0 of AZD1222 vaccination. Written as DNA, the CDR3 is TGTGCCAGCAGTGATCTGACAAGCTATAATTCACCCCTCCACTTT. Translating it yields CASSDLTSYNSPLHF.